The rows below give T cell receptor beta chains drawn from one sample of a study of cytomegalovirus exposure and HLA in healthy donors. TCRdb's table, derived via immunoSEQ multiplex PCR, lists solely in-frame clones and lacks some. The sample holds about 140,000 clones; roughly nine tenths are singletons and the top ten take less than 3.5%. The specimen sequenced was PBMCs. The source is a man between 18 and 35 years old in good health and CMV-seronegative. The CDR3 runs from the conserved cysteine through the conserved F or W. Fields, in order: J gene, D gene, V gene, CDR3 protein. A D gene is named only where the DNA matches it firmly.

TRBJ2-7,TRBD1,TRBV27,CASIDREYEQYF
TRBJ2-7,-,TRBV7-9,CASSSTWGDEQYF
TRBJ2-3,-,TRBV5-1,CASKLGTAVSPKDTQYF
TRBJ1-2,-,TRBV13,CASSLQTESYGYTF
TRBJ2-7,-,TRBV7-2,CASSLDGGPLREQYF
TRBJ2-7,-,TRBV27,CASSPLLPTAPYEQYF
TRBJ2-5,TRBD1,TRBV7-2,CASRPGQPYQETQYF
TRBJ2-3,TRBD2,TRBV11-2,CASTRLERGRVDTQYF
TRBJ1-2,-,TRBV25-1,CASLQANYGYTF
TRBJ2-7,-,TRBV11-2,CASSLGRRALGEQYF
TRBJ2-3,TRBD1,TRBV29-1,CSVDRGGSDTQYF
TRBJ2-1,TRBD2,TRBV6-5,CASSPGLAEYNEQFF
TRBJ2-5,-,TRBV19,CASSIWAGTDQETQYF
TRBJ1-1,-,TRBV10-3,CAITEGSNTEAFF
TRBJ1-4,-,TRBV6-1,CASSEARGTNEKLFF
TRBJ2-5,TRBD1,TRBV6-5,CASSHDRGLQETQYF
TRBJ2-7,-,TRBV4-1,CASSQEVTYYEQYF
TRBJ1-2,-,TRBV7-2,CASDERGLAGYTF
TRBJ1-1,-,TRBV5-1,CASSPTRGIEAFF
TRBJ2-2,-,TRBV6-1,CAAARGSNTGELFF
TRBJ1-1,TRBD1,TRBV6-1,CASSGTWTGDTEAFF
TRBJ2-5,TRBD1,TRBV30,CAWSRTGKVETQYF
TRBJ2-1,TRBD1,TRBV5-1,CASSAGQGHNEQFF
TRBJ2-7,-,TRBV27,CASSFRRGNYEQYF
TRBJ2-3,TRBD2,TRBV4-3,CASSRSVSGGGTDTQYF
TRBJ2-7,-,TRBV7-6,CASSLAGRGPYEQYF
TRBJ2-2,TRBD1,TRBV27,CASSAPPSWDRPNTGELFF
TRBJ1-1,TRBD1,TRBV2,CASSYRGLDTEAFF
TRBJ2-1,TRBD2,TRBV5-1,CASTLAGVSENEQFF